This T cell receptor beta chain derives from a study of cytomegalovirus exposure and HLA in healthy donors. PCR amplification relied on 60 Vbeta primers (plus 13 Jbeta primers). Sequencing was performed with immunoSEQ multiplex PCR; in TCRdb, only in-frame clones are kept and a portion is missing. The sample yields under 200,000 clones, 68% seen once. Study outcomes and limitations: A later analysis found TCR association rates differed by HLA locus, highest for DRB1 and lowest for HLA-C.

From germline, CDR1 is SGDLS and CDR2 YYNGEE. Deletions cut 5 bases from V and 1 base from J, with 13 bases between. This CDR3 is built from 15 residues. Worth noting for this clone: What it binds is unknown.

Sequencing used PBMCs. This clonotype was obtained from a man in his forties or fifties in good health and CMV-seronegative. The chain combines TRBV9 with TRBJ1-5; D call uncertain. The CDR3: CASSPSPSSNQPQHF. The DNA of the CDR3 is TGTGCCAGCAGTCCGAGTCCCTCGAGCAATCAGCCCCAGCATTTT.